This TCR beta chain was recovered during a study of T cell responses to AZD1222 COVID-19 vaccine. The assay was immunoSEQ multiplex PCR, and TCRdb's table has in-frame clones only and misses some. The data show over 60,000 clones, about 80% seen once. Study-wide points: Only after the peak T cell response were repertoires sampled.

About this clone itself: What it recognizes is unknown.

Trimming stripped 4 bases from V and 4 bases from J, with 15 bases between. The CDR3 has 15 amino acids. CDR1 SGDLS and CDR2 YYNGEE come from the germline V gene. The sequence was obtained from an adult who received the AZD1222 COVID-19 vaccine. Here the sequenced sample was peripheral blood, taken 28 days after the second AZD1222 dose. J is TRBJ2-1 and V is TRBV9, with D perhaps assigned TRBD1 or TRBD2 (5 bases each). The CDR3: CASSNAGTRYNEQFF. For the CDR3, the DNA is TGTGCCAGCAGCAACGCCGGGACCAGATACAATGAGCAGTTCTTC.